Following are 28 T cell receptor beta chains from one sample sequenced in a study of cytomegalovirus exposure and HLA in healthy donors. The PCR had 60 Vbeta and 13 Jbeta primers. Data came from immunoSEQ multiplex PCR; TCRdb stores just in-frame clones and leaves some out. The table includes some 130,000 clones, 74% detected once. The sample was PBMCs. These TCRs come from a male donor in good health and CMV-seronegative.

The V call is TRBV7-9, the J call TRBJ2-3; TRBD2 matches at 9 bases. Germline V gene data show CDR1 as SEHNR and CDR2 as FQNEAQ (reference sequence). This CDR3 contains 17 residues. The J segment lost 0 bases and the V segment lost 5 bases, leaving 9 bases of the junction unmatched. The CDR3 nucleotides are TGTGCCAGCAGCGCGAGCGGGACTAGCAGAAGCACAGATACGCAGTATTTT. Protein product: CASSASGTSRSTDTQYF.

This clone was counted once. V usage is TRBV29-1 and J usage is TRBJ2-1; 8 nucleotides agree with TRBD2. With V trimmed by 3 bases and J by 7 bases, 8 bases remained unmatched. This CDR3 is 14 amino acids long. The germline V gene encodes CDR1 SQVTM and CDR2 ANQGSEA. The CDR3 nucleotides are TGCAGCGTTGATACCAGCGGGAGTGAAAATGAGCAGTTCTTC. It specifies CSVDTSGSENEQFF.

The chain uses TRBV5-4 and TRBJ2-5; 15 bases line up with TRBD2. The CDR3 sequence is 17 residues long. Germline V gene data show CDR1 as SGHNT and CDR2 as YYREEE (reference sequence). V shed 0 bases and J 2 bases; nucleotides not matched to a gene: 2. CDR3 loop: CASSLEGLAGGQETQYF. DNA for the CDR3: TGTGCCAGCAGCTTGGAGGGACTAGCGGGGGGACAAGAGACCCAGTACTTC.

This rearrangement joins TRBV11-3 to TRBJ2-1, with D perhaps matching TRBD2 (6 bases). CDR3 length equals 12 residues. Looked up from germline, CDR1 is SGHNT and CDR2 is YENEEA. The V and J ends lost 4 bases and 5 bases respectively, with 6 bases between them. The CDR3 DNA follows: TGTGCCAGCAGCTCGGGGGACAATGAGCAGTTCTTC. Its translation is CASSSGDNEQFF.

This clone was detected a few times. V is TRBV7-2 and J is TRBJ1-5, with 11 bases identical to TRBD1. Germline V lookup: CDR1 SGHTA, CDR2 FQGNSA. This CDR3 spans 16 amino acids. J was trimmed by 6 bases and V by 1 base; bases with no gene match: 5. CDR3 sequence (DNA): TGTGCCAGCAGCTTAGGGACAGGGGGCGGGGTTCAGCCCCAGCATTTT. Translation gives CASSLGTGGGVQPQHF.

The chain combines TRBV7-9 with TRBJ1-2; TRBD1 might be the D (6 bases). Germline V lookup: CDR1 SEHNR, CDR2 FQNEAQ (reference sequence). This CDR3 contains 13 residues. Trimming pared 5 bases from V and 7 bases from J, leaving 14 bases between. CDR3 nucleotides: TGTGCCAGCAGCCTTGAGGTGGGGGCTGGCTACACCTTC. Translation gives CASSLEVGAGYTF.

This CDR3 reads CASSLSQGRDTEAFF. CDR3 DNA: TGTGCCAGCAGCTTAAGTCAGGGGCGGGACACTGAAGCTTTCTTT. The chain links TRBV11-2 to TRBJ1-1, with D possibly TRBD1 on 6 matching bases. The CDR3 totals 15 residues. Between the trimmed V and J ends, which lost 2 bases and 3 bases, there was a span of 13 bases. Germline V gives CDR1 SGHAT, CDR2 FQNNGV. The entire variable domain, with the rest obtained from reference TRBV11-2 and TRBJ1-1, is as follows: EAGVAQSPRYKIIEKRQSVAFWCNPISGHATLYWYQQILGQGPKLLIQFQNNGVVDDSQLPKDRFSAERLKGVDSTLKIQPAKLEDSAVYLCASSLSQGRDTEAFFGQGTRLTVV.

The chain joins TRBV6-6 to TRBJ1-1, with D possibly being TRBD1 (5 bases). The CDR3 length is 13 residues. Germline assignment: CDR1 MNHNY and CDR2 SVGAGI (reference sequence). Deletions cut 4 bases from V and 5 bases from J, with 11 bases between. The CDR3 loop reads CASSSPQGTEAFF. In DNA form, the CDR3 reads TGTGCCAGCAGTTCCCCTCAGGGTACTGAAGCTTTCTTT.

In nucleotides, the CDR3 is TGTGCCAGCAGCTTAAGGGTGCCCAGCGGAACTTACAATGAGCAGTTCTTC. This encodes CASSLRVPSGTYNEQFF. V usage is TRBV11-2 and J usage is TRBJ2-1; D possibly corresponds to TRBD2 (5 bases). The CDR3 has 17 residues. The V gene's germline CDR1 is SGHAT and CDR2 FQNNGV. Trimming removed 2 bases from V and 4 bases from J, with 18 bases in between.

This clone was recorded a few times. The V gene is TRBV15, the J gene TRBJ2-2; TRBD2 matches at 13 bases. This CDR3 comprises 16 residues. The junction had 7 bases not matched to a gene; V was cut back by 5 bases and J by 7 bases. Germline CDR1 is LNHNV and CDR2 is YYDKDF (reference sequence). DNA for the CDR3: TGTGCCACCAGCCCTACTAGCGGGGGGGCCCACGGGGAGCTGTTTTTT. It specifies CATSPTSGGAHGELFF. The variable domain in full, with the rest retrieved from reference TRBV15 and TRBJ2-2, is DAMVIQNPRYQVTQFGKPVTLSCSQTLNHNVMYWYQQKSSQAPKLLFHYYDKDFNNEADTPDNFQSRRPNTSFCFLDIRSPGLGDTAMYLCATSPTSGGAHGELFFGEGSRLTVL.

This clone was seen a handful of times. The genes are TRBV7-2 and TRBJ2-7; 10 nucleotides align to TRBD1. Germline V gives CDR1 SGHTA, CDR2 FQGNSA. The CDR3 contains 18 residues. With 5 bases clipped from V and 5 bases from J, the junction kept 18 bases outside the gene matches. The DNA of the CDR3 is TGTGCCAGCAGCCAAGACCCATACGACAGGGGGCGCTGGGACGAGCAGTACTTC. This codes for CASSQDPYDRGRWDEQYF.

In this sample, this clone turned up a few times. The chain is built from TRBV7-9 and TRBJ2-5; TRBD2 is a possible D gene (5 bases). The germline gives CDR1 SEHNR, CDR2 FQNEAQ (reference sequence). Trimming left V 2 bases short and J 4 bases short, with 8 bases between. The CDR3 covers 13 residues. CDR3 in DNA: TGTGCCAGCAGCTTATCGCGGGCAGAGACCCAGTACTTC. This encodes CASSLSRAETQYF.

The J gene is TRBJ2-7, the V gene TRBV15, with D unclear. Germline V gene lookup returns CDR1 LNHNV and CDR2 YYDKDF (reference sequence). V was cut by 1 base and J by 3 bases, with 7 bases left in between. This CDR3 comprises 13 residues. CDR3 loop: CATSRVGDYEQYF. CDR3 in DNA: TGTGCCACCAGCAGAGTGGGCGACTACGAGCAGTACTTC.

V is TRBV15 and J is TRBJ1-2, with 10 bases matching TRBD1. The CDR3 runs to 15 residues. CDR1 is LNHNV and CDR2 is YYDKDF in the germline V gene (reference sequence). The V gene end was trimmed by 1 base and the J gene end by 7 bases; junction bases not matched to a gene: 6. CDR3: CATSRGTGGEGGYTF. DNA of the CDR3: TGTGCCACCAGCAGAGGGACAGGGGGAGAAGGTGGCTACACCTTC.

The chain combines TRBV18 with TRBJ2-2; D not resolved. Trimming left V 2 bases short and J 8 bases short, with 9 bases between. Germline lookup yields CDR1 KGHSH and CDR2 LQKENI. The CDR3 sequence is 13 residues long. The CDR3 DNA reads as TGTGCCAGCTCACCAACATTTTCAGGGGAGCTGTTTTTT. Translated: CASSPTFSGELFF.

The chain recombines TRBV6-5 with TRBJ2-1, with 10 bases lining up with TRBD2. With V trimmed by 5 bases and J by 7 bases, 5 bases remained unmatched. This CDR3 comprises 14 residues. CDR1 and CDR2 (germline): MNHEY, SVGAGI. The CDR3 sequence: CASSLAGVHNEQFF. CDR3 bases: TGTGCCAGCAGTCTAGCGGGAGTTCATAATGAGCAGTTCTTC.

This chain connects TRBV18 to TRBJ1-6; 9 nucleotides match TRBD1. Losses at the gene ends were 3 bases for V and 8 bases for J; bases not matched to a gene: 5. The CDR3 has 15 residues. CDR1 is KGHSH, CDR2 LQKENI, per germline. The CDR3 DNA reads as TGTGCCAGCTCACCGGAGGGACAGGGCCATTCACCCCTCCACTTT. Residues: CASSPEGQGHSPLHF. The full variable domain, with the rest looked up from reference TRBV18 and TRBJ1-6, is NAGVMQNPRHLVRRRGQEARLRCSPMKGHSHVYWYRQLPEEGLKFMVYLQKENIIDESGMPKERFSAEFPKEGPSILRIQQVVRGDSAAYFCASSPEGQGHSPLHFGNGTRLTVT.

V gene TRBV7-9 combines with J gene TRBJ2-2; 8 positions agree with TRBD1. Germline V gene lookup returns CDR1 SEHNR and CDR2 FQNEAQ (reference sequence). Trimming cost V 4 bases and J 7 bases; bases outside gene matches: 8. This CDR3 comprises 15 residues. CDR3 in amino acids: CASSYRTGFSGELFF. CDR3 DNA: TGTGCCAGCAGCTACAGGACAGGGTTTAGCGGGGAGCTGTTTTTT.

The chain joins TRBV11-2 to TRBJ2-7; 9 bases line up with TRBD1. Germline V lookup: CDR1 SGHAT, CDR2 FQNNGV. J gave up 4 bases and V 5 bases, and 9 bases lay outside the gene matches. The CDR3 totals 15 residues. The CDR3 coding sequence is TGTGCCAGCAGCACCGCCGGGACAGGGATTTACGAGCAGTACTTC. This sequence encodes CASSTAGTGIYEQYF.

The V call is TRBV5-8, the J call TRBJ2-7; maybe TRBD1 (5 bases). This CDR3 is 16 amino acids long. V was pared by 2 bases and J by 2 bases, with 17 bases between. Germline CDR1 and CDR2: SGHTS and YDEGEE. Here the CDR3 reads CASSLIAGLRPYEQYF. The CDR3, as DNA: TGTGCCAGCAGCTTAATTGCAGGGTTAAGACCCTACGAGCAGTACTTC. Combining the CDR3 with reference TRBV5-8 and TRBJ2-7 gives the whole variable domain EAGVTQSPTHLIKTRGQQATLRCSPISGHTSVYWYQQALGLGLQFLLWYDEGEERNRGNFPPRFSGRQFPNYSSELNVNALELEDSALYLCASSLIAGLRPYEQYFGPGTRLTVT.

The J gene is TRBJ1-1, the V gene TRBV4-1; D possibly corresponds to TRBD1 (5 bases). Per germline, CDR1 MGHRA and CDR2 YSYEKL. V lost 3 bases and J 1 base, leaving 12 bases between the germline ends. The CDR3 is 15 amino acids. The CDR3 sequence: CASSHLGGGNTEAFF. The CDR3 DNA reads as TGCGCCAGCAGCCACCTCGGGGGGGGGAACACTGAAGCTTTCTTT.

This clone was observed a single time. V gene TRBV10-3 combines with J gene TRBJ1-2; 7 bases line up with TRBD1. The CDR3 is 16 amino acids. J was trimmed by 1 base and V by 3 bases; bases with no gene match: 8. Germline-derived CDR1 and CDR2 are ENHRY and SYGVKD. Written as DNA, the CDR3 is TGTGCCATCAGTGAAGGGGGACAGACTGATAACTATGGCTACACCTTC. Protein product: CAISEGGQTDNYGYTF.

This chain uses TRBV6-1 with TRBJ1-2, with TRBD1 identical over 11 bases. The CDR3 has 15 amino acids. Germline V gene lookup returns CDR1 MNHNS and CDR2 SASEGT. With 6 bases clipped from V and 6 bases from J, the junction kept 9 bases outside the gene matches. The CDR3 DNA is TGTGCCAGCAGAACATCCGGGACAGGGGGGGATGGCTACACCTTC. It is translated as CASRTSGTGGDGYTF.

The chain recombines TRBV7-2 with TRBJ2-1; D is perhaps TRBD2 (6 bases). The CDR3 runs 14 residues. Trimming took 1 base from V and 4 from J, leaving 8 bases between them. CDR1 SGHTA and CDR2 FQGNSA come from the germline V gene. The CDR3 DNA reads as TGTGCCAGCAGCTTAGTCCGGGGGTACAATGAGCAGTTCTTC. This gives the protein CASSLVRGYNEQFF.

The chain links TRBV19 to TRBJ2-5; D might be TRBD1 (6 bases). The end of the DNA is better explained by TRBJ2-7, so the J call may be wrong. The CDR3 has 13 amino acids. The germline V gene has CDR1 LNHDA and CDR2 SQIVND (reference sequence). CDR3 region: CASSIGRGYEQYF. The DNA for the CDR3 is TGTGCCAGTAGTATCGGAAGGGGGTACGAGCAGTACTTC.

This CDR3 reads CASSSGMGTDTQYF. CDR3 sequence (DNA): TGCGCCAGCAGTAGCGGGATGGGCACAGATACGCAGTATTTT. The chain couples TRBV4-3 to TRBJ2-3, with 8 bases matching TRBD2. Germline V gene data show CDR1 as LGHNA and CDR2 as YSLEER. V was clipped by 6 bases and J by 1 base; unmatched bases: 3. The CDR3 has 14 amino acids.

The chain links TRBV7-3 to TRBJ2-5; D is unresolved. The CDR3 has 14 residues. Germline V CDR1 and CDR2: SGHTA, FQGTGA. Trimming cost V 1 base and J 4 bases, with 10 bases left between them. The CDR3 DNA follows: TGTGCCAGCAGCTTAAATCGGCGGTCAGAGACCCAGTACTTC. It specifies CASSLNRRSETQYF.

V is TRBV27 and J is TRBJ2-1; TRBD2 aligns across 10 bases. CDR1 and CDR2 (germline): MNHEY, SMNVEV (reference sequence). V lost 8 bases to trimming and J lost 5 bases; unmatched junction nucleotides: 12. This CDR3 spans 16 amino acids. The DNA for the CDR3 is TGTGCCAGCGGCACCGTAGCGGGAGGTCGACACAATGAGCAGTTCTTC. Protein product: CASGTVAGGRHNEQFF.